This passage covers 21 T cell receptor beta chains from one sample sequenced in a study of blood T cell repertoires in COVID-19. TCRdb's copy holds only in-frame clones and misses some; the assay was immunoSEQ multiplex PCR. The sample consists of 55,000 to 60,000 clones, roughly three quarters of them appearing once. The specimen sequenced was peripheral blood. Receptors originate from a man aged 45 to 65 with active or convalescent COVID-19.

The gene calls are TRBV5-1 and TRBJ2-2, with 10 bases matching TRBD2. Losses at the gene ends were 4 bases for V and 1 base for J; bases not matched to a gene: 4. This CDR3 has 16 residues. CDR1 SGHRS and CDR2 YFSETQ come from the germline V gene. CDR3 protein: CASSPGLAVNTGELFF. CDR3 DNA sequence: TGCGCCAGCAGCCCTGGACTAGCGGTGAACACCGGGGAGCTGTTTTTT.

The V and J genes are TRBV12-3 or TRBV12-4 and TRBJ1-5; 7 bases map to TRBD1. This CDR3 is built from 12 residues. Trimming took 8 bases from V and 4 from J; bases not matched to a gene: 2. This CDR3 reads CASGQVNQPQHF. CDR3 DNA sequence: TGTGCCAGCGGACAGGTAAATCAGCCCCAGCATTTT.

The CDR3 nucleotides read TGTGCCAGCTCACCCCTGAGGGACAGAAGCACAGATACGCAGTATTTT. This codes for CASSPLRDRSTDTQYF. The V call is TRBV18, the J call TRBJ2-3, with 7 bases that match TRBD1. V was clipped by 3 bases and J by 0 bases; unmatched bases: 6. CDR1 is KGHSH and CDR2 is LQKENI in the germline V gene. The CDR3 contains 16 residues.

The chain has TRBV12-3 or TRBV12-4 and TRBJ2-1, with 10 nucleotides matching TRBD2. V gave up 10 bases and J gave up 7 bases; unmatched junction bases: 7. The CDR3 length is 13 residues. CDR3 in amino acids: CATRVAGGNEQFF. For the CDR3, the DNA is TGTGCCACCCGCGTAGCGGGAGGAAATGAGCAGTTCTTC.

A few counts support this clone. The chain carries TRBV11-2 and TRBJ2-7; 9 nucleotides line up with TRBD1. The germline CDR1 and CDR2 sequences are SGHAT and FQNNGV. CDR3 length: 15 amino acids. V lost 5 bases, J lost 6 bases, and 11 bases stayed unmatched. CDR3 sequence: CASSIRQGGSGEQYF. CDR3 DNA sequence: TGTGCCAGCAGCATCCGACAGGGGGGGTCGGGCGAGCAGTACTTC. Using reference TRBV11-2 and TRBJ2-7 for the parts outside the CDR3, the full variable domain is EAGVAQSPRYKIIEKRQSVAFWCNPISGHATLYWYQQILGQGPKLLIQFQNNGVVDDSQLPKDRFSAERLKGVDSTLKIQPAKLEDSAVYLCASSIRQGGSGEQYFGPGTRLTVT.

The genes are TRBV30 and TRBJ1-5; D gene unclear. Trimming left V 0 bases short and J 7 bases short, with 19 bases between. The germline V gene has CDR1 GTSNPN and CDR2 SVGIG (reference sequence). CDR3 size: 16 residues. As DNA, the CDR3 is TGTGCCTGGAGTGTGAAAGGAGGGAGGTGGAACCAGCCCCAGCATTTT. Residues: CAWSVKGGRWNQPQHF.

The chain links TRBV7-2 to TRBJ2-1, with TRBD2 matching 8 bases. Losses at the gene ends were 1 base for V and 0 bases for J; bases not matched to a gene: 2. CDR1 and CDR2 from the germline V gene are SGHTA and FQGNSA. The CDR3 consists of 16 residues. CDR3 nucleotide sequence: TGTGCCAGCAGCTTAGAAAGCGGGGGCTCCTACAATGAGCAGTTCTTC. It yields the protein CASSLESGGSYNEQFF.

The V gene is TRBV19, the J gene TRBJ1-2; 8 nucleotides match TRBD1. After removal of 3 bases from V and 2 bases from J, the junction contained 2 bases not matched to a gene. The length of the CDR3 is 14 residues. Germline V gene lookup returns CDR1 LNHDA and CDR2 SQIVND (reference sequence). The CDR3, as DNA: TGTGCCAGTAGTATGGACAGGGCGAACTATGGCTACACCTTC. The encoded protein is CASSMDRANYGYTF.

This chain uses TRBV30 with TRBJ1-2, with D unresolved. Between the trimmed V and J ends, which lost 5 bases and 2 bases, there was a span of 12 bases. CDR3 length: 13 amino acids. CDR1 and CDR2 from the germline V gene are GTSNPN and SVGIG (reference sequence). This CDR3 is CAWGEGGNYGYTF. CDR3 DNA sequence: TGTGCCTGGGGGGAAGGCGGGAACTATGGCTACACCTTC.

This clone has just a few counts. The chain is built from TRBV2 and TRBJ2-3; D remains unclear. Germline V gene lookup returns CDR1 SNHLY and CDR2 FYNNEI. This CDR3 region has 14 residues. The V and J ends lost 4 bases and 2 bases respectively, with 10 bases between them. The CDR3 bases are TGTGCCAGCAGTGTTGGTCAGGCCACAGATACGCAGTATTTT. It specifies CASSVGQATDTQYF.

This clone was observed a few times. The chain couples TRBV30 to TRBJ1-5, with D possibly matching TRBD1 (5 bases). The CDR3 runs to 14 residues. The V end lost 0 bases, the J end lost 7 bases, and 13 bases lay between the germline ends. CDR1 GTSNPN and CDR2 SVGIG come from the germline V gene (reference sequence). CDR3 DNA sequence: TGTGCCTGGAGTGTTGGGGGGGACGGGCAGCCCCAGCATTTT. It codes for CAWSVGGDGQPQHF.

This chain connects TRBV7-2 to TRBJ1-5; 9 bases agree with TRBD1. This CDR3 has 17 amino acids. The J segment lost 4 bases and the V segment lost 4 bases, leaving 11 bases of the junction unmatched. Germline loops: CDR1 SGHTA, CDR2 FQGNSA. Here the CDR3 DNA reads TGTGCCAGCAGCTCCGACCGGACAGGGGAAGGGAATCAGCCCCAGCATTTT. It codes for CASSSDRTGEGNQPQHF.

This chain uses TRBV30 with TRBJ2-5, with D uncertain. The length of the CDR3 is 14 residues. Germline CDR1 GTSNPN, CDR2 SVGIG (reference sequence). The V and J ends lost 4 bases and 2 bases respectively, with 14 bases between them. The chain's CDR3 is CAWNPYRSQETQYF. CDR3 DNA sequence: TGTGCCTGGAATCCGTACCGGTCTCAAGAGACCCAGTACTTC. The full variable domain, rest sourced from reference TRBV30 and TRBJ2-5, is SQTIHQWPATLVQPVGSPLSLECTVEGTSNPNLYWYRQAAGRGLQLLFYSVGIGQISSEVPQNLSASRPQDRQFILSSKKLLLSDSGFYLCAWNPYRSQETQYFGPGTRLLVL.

The chain employs TRBV9 and TRBJ2-5; 13 bases match TRBD2. Germline assignment: CDR1 SGDLS and CDR2 YYNGEE. V lost 3 bases and J lost 5; bases outside the gene matches: 4. CDR3 length: 15 amino acids. The CDR3 DNA reads TGTGCCAGCAGCGCAGGACTAGCGGGAGTTGAGACCCAGTACTTC. It translates to CASSAGLAGVETQYF.

This clone appeared a few times. The chain carries TRBV10-1 and TRBJ2-2, with 7 nucleotides matching TRBD2. Germline V gene sequence: CDR1 WNHNN, CDR2 SYGVQD (reference sequence). V lost 3 bases and J lost 4; bases outside the gene matches: 11. The CDR3 spans 17 residues. CDR3 sequence: CASSESERGELTGELFF. The CDR3 nucleotides read TGCGCCAGCAGTGAATCAGAGCGGGGTGAGCTCACCGGGGAGCTGTTTTTT.

DNA of the CDR3: TGTGCCAGCAGCTCAAGTTCAGGGAACAATCAGCCCCAGCATTTT. Translated: CASSSSSGNNQPQHF. The genes are TRBV7-6 and TRBJ1-5; a possible D gene is TRBD1 (5 bases). The germline CDR1 and CDR2 sequences are SGHVS and FNYEAQ. Trimming stripped 4 bases from V and 3 bases from J, with 13 bases between. The CDR3 runs to 15 residues.

The gene calls are TRBV11-2 and TRBJ2-7; D gene unclear. Deletions cut 0 bases from V and 2 bases from J, with 5 bases between. CDR3 size: 13 residues. Per germline, CDR1 SGHAT and CDR2 FQNNGV. This CDR3 is CASSLDSTYEQYF. In DNA, the CDR3 is TGTGCCAGCAGCTTAGATAGTACCTACGAGCAGTACTTC.

The chain's CDR3 is CASSVGPGGQPQHF. In DNA form, the CDR3 reads TGTGCCAGCAGCGTAGGACCCGGGGGTCAGCCCCAGCATTTT. This chain connects TRBV9 to TRBJ1-5, with D possibly matching TRBD1 (5 bases). Germline loops: CDR1 SGDLS, CDR2 YYNGEE. CDR3 length: 14 residues. V lost 0 bases to trimming and J lost 6 bases, with 10 bases between them.

The gene calls are TRBV10-1 and TRBJ2-2, with no clear D. The CDR3 is 13 residues long. The germline gives CDR1 WNHNN, CDR2 SYGVQD (reference sequence). Trimming stripped 7 bases from V and 5 bases from J, with 11 bases between. The CDR3 region is CASKQSGTGELFF. The CDR3 nucleotides read TGCGCCAGCAAACAGTCTGGGACCGGGGAGCTGTTTTTT.

J is TRBJ1-1 and V is TRBV7-9; no clear D. From germline, CDR1 is SEHNR and CDR2 FQNEAQ (reference sequence). The CDR3 consists of 14 residues. With 1 base removed from V and 1 base from J, the gap between germline ends came to 7 bases. The CDR3 region has the DNA TGTGCCAGCAGCTTAGGGCAACCGAACACTGAAGCTTTCTTT. It encodes CASSLGQPNTEAFF.

The chain carries TRBV2 and TRBJ1-5, with 9 nucleotides matching TRBD1. Germline CDR1 and CDR2: SNHLY and FYNNEI. The trim removed 6 bases at V and 7 bases at J, leaving 7 bases unmatched. CDR3 size: 14 residues. The CDR3 DNA reads TGTGCCAGCAGGGACCGGGACAGGGTACAGCCCCAGCATTTT. Amino acids: CASRDRDRVQPQHF.